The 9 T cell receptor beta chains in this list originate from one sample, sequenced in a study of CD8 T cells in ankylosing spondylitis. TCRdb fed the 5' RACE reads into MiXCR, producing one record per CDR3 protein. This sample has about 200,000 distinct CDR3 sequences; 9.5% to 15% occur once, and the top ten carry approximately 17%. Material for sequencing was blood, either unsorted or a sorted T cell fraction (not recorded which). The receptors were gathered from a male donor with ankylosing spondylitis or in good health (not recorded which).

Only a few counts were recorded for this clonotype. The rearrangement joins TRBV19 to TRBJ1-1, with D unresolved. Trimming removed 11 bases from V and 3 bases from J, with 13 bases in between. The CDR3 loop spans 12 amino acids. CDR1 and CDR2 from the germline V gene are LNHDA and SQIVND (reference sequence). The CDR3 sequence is CACSDGDTEAFF. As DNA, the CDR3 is TGTGCCTGCTCGGACGGGGACACTGAAGCTTTCTTT.

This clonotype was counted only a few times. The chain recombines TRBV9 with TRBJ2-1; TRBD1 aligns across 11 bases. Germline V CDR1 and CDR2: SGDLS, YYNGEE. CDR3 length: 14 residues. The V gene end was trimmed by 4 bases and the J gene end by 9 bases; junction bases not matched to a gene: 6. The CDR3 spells CASSRGQGAVEQFF. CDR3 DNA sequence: TGTGCCAGCAGCCGCGGACAGGGGGCGGTTGAGCAGTTCTTC.

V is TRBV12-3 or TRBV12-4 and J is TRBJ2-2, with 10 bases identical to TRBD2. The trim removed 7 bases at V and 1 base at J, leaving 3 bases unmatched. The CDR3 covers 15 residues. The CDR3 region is CASKLAGMNTGELFF. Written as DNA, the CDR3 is TGTGCCAGCAAACTAGCGGGGATGAACACCGGGGAGCTGTTTTTT.

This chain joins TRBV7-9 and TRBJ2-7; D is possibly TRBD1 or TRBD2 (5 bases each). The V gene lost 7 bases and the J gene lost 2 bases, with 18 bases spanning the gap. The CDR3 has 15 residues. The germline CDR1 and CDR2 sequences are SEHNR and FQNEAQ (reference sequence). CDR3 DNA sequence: TGTGCCAGCAACCGCAGGGAGTCCCCGACCTACGAGCAGTACTTC. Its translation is CASNRRESPTYEQYF.

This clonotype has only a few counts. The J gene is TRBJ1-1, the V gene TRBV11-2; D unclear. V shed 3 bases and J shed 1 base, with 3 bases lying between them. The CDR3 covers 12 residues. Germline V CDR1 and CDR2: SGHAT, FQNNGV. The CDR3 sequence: CASSFKNTEAFF. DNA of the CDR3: TGTGCCAGCAGCTTTAAGAACACTGAAGCTTTCTTT.

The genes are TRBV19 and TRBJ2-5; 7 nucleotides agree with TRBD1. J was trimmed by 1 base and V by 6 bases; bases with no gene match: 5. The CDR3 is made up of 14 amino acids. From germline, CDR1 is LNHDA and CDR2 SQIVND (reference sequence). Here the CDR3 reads CASRATGPQETQYF. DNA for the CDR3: TGTGCCAGTAGAGCGACAGGGCCCCAAGAGACCCAGTACTTC.

In DNA, the CDR3 is TGTGCCAGCAGGAACAGGGGTGAGACCCAGTACTTC. Amino acids: CASRNRGETQYF. V is TRBV12-3 or TRBV12-4 and J is TRBJ2-5; 7 nucleotides agree with TRBD1. CDR3 length: 12 amino acids. V lost 6 bases to trimming and J lost 5 bases; unmatched junction nucleotides: 3.

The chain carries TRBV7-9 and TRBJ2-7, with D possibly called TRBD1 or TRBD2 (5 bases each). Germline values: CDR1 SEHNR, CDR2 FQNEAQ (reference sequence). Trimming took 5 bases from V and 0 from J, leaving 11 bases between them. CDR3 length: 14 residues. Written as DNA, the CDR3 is TGTGCCAGCAGCCCCCCCGGGACCTCCTACGAGCAGTACTTC. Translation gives CASSPPGTSYEQYF. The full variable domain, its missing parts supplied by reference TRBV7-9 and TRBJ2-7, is DTGVSQNPRHKITKRGQNVTFRCDPISEHNRLYWYRQTLGQGPEFLTYFQNEAQLEKSRLLSDRFSAERPKGSFSTLEIQRTEQGDSAMYLCASSPPGTSYEQYFGPGTRLTVT.

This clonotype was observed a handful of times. As DNA, the CDR3 is TGCGCCAGCAGCGCATCTACCGGCCCAATGAGTGAGCAGTTCTTC. Translation: CASSASTGPMSEQFF. The chain couples TRBV10-2 to TRBJ2-1; no firm D call. V shed 6 bases and J shed 9 bases, with 21 bases lying between them. This CDR3 is built from 15 residues. Germline CDR1 and CDR2: WSHSY and SAAADI.